Following are 7 T cell receptor beta chains from one sample sequenced in a study of type 1 regulatory T cells. Which antigens these TCRs recognize remains unknown. In TCRdb, the reads were re-called with MiXCR into one record per CDR3 protein. Of tens of thousands of distinct CDR3 sequences listed, 55% to 65% were seen once; the top ten hold 1.8%. The material sequenced was cultured non-Tr1 T cells, either the whole culture or a sorted T cell fraction (not recorded which). The source of these receptors is a human donor in good health.

The J gene is TRBJ2-1, the V gene TRBV20-1, with D possibly TRBD2 on 5 matching bases. The V gene's germline CDR1 is DFQATT and CDR2 SNEGSKA (reference sequence). CDR3 length: 16 amino acids. V dropped 6 bases and J dropped 3 bases, with 21 bases sitting between them. CDR3 nucleotide sequence: TGCAGTGCACTCGTTCTTAGCGCCGCGGGCTACAATGAGCAGTTCTTC. This sequence encodes CSALVLSAAGYNEQFF.

This chain uses TRBV30 with TRBJ1-6, with 9 bases lining up with TRBD1. The CDR3 runs to 13 residues. V was clipped by 5 bases and J by 5 bases; unmatched bases: 1. Germline V gives CDR1 GTSNPN, CDR2 SVGIG (reference sequence). In DNA, the CDR3 is TGTGCCTGGGACAGGGGGGATAATTCACCCCTCCACTTT. It yields the protein CAWDRGDNSPLHF.

V usage is TRBV29-1 and J usage is TRBJ2-3, with TRBD2 matching over 13 bases. CDR3 length: 14 residues. V lost 3 bases to trimming and J lost 5 bases; unmatched junction nucleotides: 2. Germline V gives CDR1 SQVTM, CDR2 ANQGSEA. The chain's CDR3 is CSVDRLAGGDTQYF. CDR3 DNA sequence: TGCAGCGTTGACCGACTAGCGGGAGGAGATACGCAGTATTTT.

Regarding this clonotype: At one boundary the junction diverges from the germline segment, which might be a read error. The genes are TRBV3-1 and TRBJ2-1, with D perhaps matching TRBD1 (5 bases). This CDR3 spans 12 amino acids. Germline-derived CDR1 and CDR2 are LGHDT and YNNKEL (reference sequence). Here the CDR3 reads CASSQGPGPVVF. In DNA form, the CDR3 reads TGTGCCAGCAGCCAAGGACCAGGGCCGGTGGTCTTC.

The rearrangement links TRBV12-3 or TRBV12-4 to TRBJ1-1; 7 nucleotides agree with TRBD1. The CDR3 has 16 residues. The ends lost 4 bases at V and 0 bases at J; junction bases unmatched: 8. CDR3 nucleotides: TGTGCCAGCAGTTGGCACAAGGGGGCGATGAACACTGAAGCTTTCTTT. It specifies CASSWHKGAMNTEAFF.

The V call is TRBV20-1, the J call TRBJ1-1; D unclear. The CDR3 covers 13 residues. Deletions cut 5 bases from V and 1 base from J, with 11 bases between. Germline CDR1 DFQATT, CDR2 SNEGSKA (reference sequence). CDR3 in DNA: TGCAGTGCTCTCCCCAGCTGGAACACTGAAGCTTTCTTT. Translated, it gives CSALPSWNTEAFF.

The chain has TRBV7-2 and TRBJ2-3; D call uncertain. Germline loops: CDR1 SGHTA, CDR2 FQGNSA. V lost 6 bases and J 4 bases, leaving 11 bases between the germline ends. This CDR3 has 13 amino acids. The CDR3 DNA sequence: TGTGCCAGCAGTATAGGAAACCCAGATACGCAGTATTTT. It specifies CASSIGNPDTQYF.